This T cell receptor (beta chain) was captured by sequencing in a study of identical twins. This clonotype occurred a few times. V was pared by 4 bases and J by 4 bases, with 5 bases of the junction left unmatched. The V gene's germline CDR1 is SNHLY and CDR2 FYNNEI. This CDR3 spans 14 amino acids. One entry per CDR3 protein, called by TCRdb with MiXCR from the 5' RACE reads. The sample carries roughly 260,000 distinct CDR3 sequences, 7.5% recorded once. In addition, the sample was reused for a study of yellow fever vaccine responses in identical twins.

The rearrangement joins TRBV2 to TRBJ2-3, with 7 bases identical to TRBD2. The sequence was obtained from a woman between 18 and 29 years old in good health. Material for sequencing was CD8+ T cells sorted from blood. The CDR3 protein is CASSGGLGADTQYF. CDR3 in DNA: TGTGCCAGCAGTGGTGGACTAGGCGCAGATACGCAGTATTTT.